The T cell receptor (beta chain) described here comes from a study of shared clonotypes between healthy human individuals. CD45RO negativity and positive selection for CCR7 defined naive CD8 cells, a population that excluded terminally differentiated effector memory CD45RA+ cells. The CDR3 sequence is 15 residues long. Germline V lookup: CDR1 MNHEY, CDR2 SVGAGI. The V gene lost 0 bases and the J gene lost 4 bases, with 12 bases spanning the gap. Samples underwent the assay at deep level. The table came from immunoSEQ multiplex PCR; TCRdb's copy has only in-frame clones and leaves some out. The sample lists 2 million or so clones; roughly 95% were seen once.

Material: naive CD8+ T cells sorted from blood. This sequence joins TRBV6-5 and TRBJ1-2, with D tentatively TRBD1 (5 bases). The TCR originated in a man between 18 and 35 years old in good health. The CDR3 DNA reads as TGTGCCAGCAGTTACTCGTTTCAGGGTCCCTATGGCTACACCTTC. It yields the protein CASSYSFQGPYGYTF.